The source of this TCR beta chain is a study of cytomegalovirus exposure and HLA in healthy donors. Nominally healthy donors were sampled, though unrecorded immune exposures were likely. Use of 60 Vbeta and 13 Jbeta primers characterized the PCR. The protocol was immunoSEQ multiplex PCR, while the TCRdb copy is restricted to in-frame clones and leaves out a portion. The repertoire holds around 90,000 clones, more than 55% seen once, with around a fifth in the top ten. General observations from the study: As was reported, the HLA-A and HLA-B alleles of most subjects were accurately predicted from TCR beta sequences.

This clone has a handful of counts. Its antigen is unidentified. Sequenced material: PBMCs. The receptor was derived from a woman aged 45-65 years in good health and CMV-seropositive.

The CDR3 sequence: CASSSSHFYGYTF. CDR3 coding DNA: TGTGCCAGCAGTTCTTCACATTTCTATGGCTACACCTTC. The V call is TRBV28, the J call TRBJ1-2; D is unclear. CDR1 and CDR2 from the germline V gene are MDHEN and SYDVKM. The CDR3 covers 13 residues. V shed 4 bases and J shed 4 bases, with 10 bases lying between them.